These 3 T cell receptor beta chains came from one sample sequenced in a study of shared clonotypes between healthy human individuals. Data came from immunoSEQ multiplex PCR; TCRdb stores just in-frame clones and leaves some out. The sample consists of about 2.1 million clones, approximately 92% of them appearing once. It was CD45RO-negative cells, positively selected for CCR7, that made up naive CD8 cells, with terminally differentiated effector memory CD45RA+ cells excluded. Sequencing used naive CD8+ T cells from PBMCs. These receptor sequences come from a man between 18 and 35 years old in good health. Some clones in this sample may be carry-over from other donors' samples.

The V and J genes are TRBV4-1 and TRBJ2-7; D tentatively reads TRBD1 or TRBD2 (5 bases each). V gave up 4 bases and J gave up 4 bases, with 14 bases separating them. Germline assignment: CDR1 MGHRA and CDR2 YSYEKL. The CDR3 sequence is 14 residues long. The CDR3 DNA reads TGCGCCAGCAGCCTCCGGGACGGGCCGTACGAGCAGTACTTC. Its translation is CASSLRDGPYEQYF.

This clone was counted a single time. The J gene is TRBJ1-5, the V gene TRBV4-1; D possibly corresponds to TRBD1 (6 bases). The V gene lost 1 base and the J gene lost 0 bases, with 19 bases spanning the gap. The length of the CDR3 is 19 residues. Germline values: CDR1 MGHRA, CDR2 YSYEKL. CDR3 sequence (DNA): TGCGCCAGCAGCCAAGCGGGGCGAACGGACAGAAATAGCAATCAGCCCCAGCATTTT. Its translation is CASSQAGRTDRNSNQPQHF.

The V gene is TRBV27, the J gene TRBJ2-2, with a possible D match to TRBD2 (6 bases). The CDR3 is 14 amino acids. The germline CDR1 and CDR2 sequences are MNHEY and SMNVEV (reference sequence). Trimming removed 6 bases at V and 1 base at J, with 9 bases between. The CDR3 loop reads CASSTSRNTGELFF. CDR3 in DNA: TGTGCCAGCAGCACTAGCAGGAACACCGGGGAGCTGTTTTTT.